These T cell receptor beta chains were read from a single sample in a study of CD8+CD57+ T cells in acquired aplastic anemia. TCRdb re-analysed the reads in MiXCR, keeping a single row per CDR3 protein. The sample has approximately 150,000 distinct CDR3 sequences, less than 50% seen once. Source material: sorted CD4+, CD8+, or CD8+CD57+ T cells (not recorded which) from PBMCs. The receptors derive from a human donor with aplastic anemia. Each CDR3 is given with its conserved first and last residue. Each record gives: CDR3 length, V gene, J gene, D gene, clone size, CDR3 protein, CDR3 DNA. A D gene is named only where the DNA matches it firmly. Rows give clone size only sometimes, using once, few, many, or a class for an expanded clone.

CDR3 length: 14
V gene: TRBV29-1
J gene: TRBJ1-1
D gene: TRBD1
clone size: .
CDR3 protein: CSVVPGTGGTEAFF
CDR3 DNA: TGCAGCGTTGTCCCGGGGACAGGCGGCACTGAAGCTTTCTTT

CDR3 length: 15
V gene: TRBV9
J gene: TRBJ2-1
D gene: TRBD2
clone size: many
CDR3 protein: CASSVLAGQVGEQFF
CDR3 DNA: TGTGCCAGCAGCGTACTAGCGGGGCAAGTGGGGGAGCAGTTCTTC

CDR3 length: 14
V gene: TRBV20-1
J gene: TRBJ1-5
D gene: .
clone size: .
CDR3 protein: CSAGAGPSNQPQHF
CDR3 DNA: TGCAGTGCTGGGGCCGGGCCGAGCAATCAGCCCCAGCATTTT

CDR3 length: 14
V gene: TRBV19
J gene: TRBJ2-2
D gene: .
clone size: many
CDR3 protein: CASRESGGAGELFF
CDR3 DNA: TGTGCCAGTAGGGAGTCTGGGGGCGCCGGGGAGCTGTTTTTT

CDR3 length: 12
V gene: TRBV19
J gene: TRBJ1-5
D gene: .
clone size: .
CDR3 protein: CASSYRDQPQHF
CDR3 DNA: TGTGCCAGCAGTTACCGGGATCAGCCCCAGCATTTT

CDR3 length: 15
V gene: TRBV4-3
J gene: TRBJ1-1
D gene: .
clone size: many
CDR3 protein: CASSQEAMENTEAFF
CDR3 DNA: TGCGCCAGCAGCCAAGAGGCGATGGAGAACACTGAAGCTTTCTTT

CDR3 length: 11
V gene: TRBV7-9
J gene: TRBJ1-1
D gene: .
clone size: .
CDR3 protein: CASSWGREAFF
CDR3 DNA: TGTGCCAGCAGCTGGGGCAGGGAAGCTTTCTTT

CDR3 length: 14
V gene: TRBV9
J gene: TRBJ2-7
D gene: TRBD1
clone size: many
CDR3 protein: CASSKGQATFEQYF
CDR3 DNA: TGTGCCAGCAGCAAAGGACAGGCTACCTTCGAGCAGTACTTC

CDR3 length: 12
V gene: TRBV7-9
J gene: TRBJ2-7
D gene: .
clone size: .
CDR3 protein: CASSHWGAEQYF
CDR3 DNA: TGTGCCAGCAGTCACTGGGGGGCCGAGCAGTACTTC

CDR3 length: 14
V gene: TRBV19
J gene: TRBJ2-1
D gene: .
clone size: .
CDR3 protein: CASSIPGPYNEQFF
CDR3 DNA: TGTGCCAGTAGTATTCCGGGACCCTACAATGAGCAGTTCTTC

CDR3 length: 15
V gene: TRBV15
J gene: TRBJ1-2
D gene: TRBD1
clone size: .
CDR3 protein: CATSPSRTGGYGYTF
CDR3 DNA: TGTGCCACCAGCCCCTCCAGGACAGGGGGCTATGGCTACACCTTC

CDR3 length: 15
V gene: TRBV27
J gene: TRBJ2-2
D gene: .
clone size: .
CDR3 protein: CASSLYAGSAGELFF
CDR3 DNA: TGTGCCAGCAGTTTATATGCAGGGTCAGCCGGGGAGCTGTTTTTT

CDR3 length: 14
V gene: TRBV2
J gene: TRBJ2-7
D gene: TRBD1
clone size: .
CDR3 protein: CASSDARTGEKQYF
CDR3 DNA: TGTGCCAGCAGTGACGCTAGGACAGGGGAAAAGCAGTACTTC

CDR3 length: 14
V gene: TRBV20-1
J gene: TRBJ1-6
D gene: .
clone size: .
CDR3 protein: CSAPLGGGNSPLHF
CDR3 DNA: TGCAGTGCCCCCCTCGGAGGGGGTAACTCACCCCTCCACTTT

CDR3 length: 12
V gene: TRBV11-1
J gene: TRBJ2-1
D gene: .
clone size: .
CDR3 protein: CASSSSEDEQFF
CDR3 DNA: TGTGCCAGCAGCTCCTCGGAGGATGAGCAGTTCTTC

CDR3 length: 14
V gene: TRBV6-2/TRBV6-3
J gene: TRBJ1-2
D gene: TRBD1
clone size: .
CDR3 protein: CASLTGTAGHGYTF
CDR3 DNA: TGTGCCAGCTTAACCGGGACAGCGGGACATGGCTACACCTTC

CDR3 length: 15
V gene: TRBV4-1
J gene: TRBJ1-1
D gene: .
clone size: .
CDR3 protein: CASSQVGLMNTEAFF
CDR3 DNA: TGCGCCAGCAGCCAGGTGGGACTGATGAACACTGAAGCTTTCTTT

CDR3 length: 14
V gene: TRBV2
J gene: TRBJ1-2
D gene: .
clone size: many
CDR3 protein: CASETVGSNYGYTF
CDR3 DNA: TGTGCCAGCGAGACAGTGGGATCTAACTATGGCTACACCTTC

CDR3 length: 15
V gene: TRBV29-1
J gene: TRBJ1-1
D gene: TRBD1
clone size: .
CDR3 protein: CSARQQGVLDTEALF
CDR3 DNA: TGCAGCGCACGACAGCAGGGGGTCTTGGACACTGAAGCTCTCTTT

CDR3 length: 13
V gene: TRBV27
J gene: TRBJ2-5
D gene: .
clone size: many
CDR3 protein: CASSRLQGETQYF
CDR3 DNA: TGTGCCAGCAGCCGACTCCAGGGAGAGACCCAGTACTTC

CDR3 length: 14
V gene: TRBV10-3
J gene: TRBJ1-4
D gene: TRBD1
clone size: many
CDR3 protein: CASNGQGRGEKLFF
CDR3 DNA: TGTGCCTCTAACGGACAGGGGAGGGGTGAAAAACTGTTTTTT

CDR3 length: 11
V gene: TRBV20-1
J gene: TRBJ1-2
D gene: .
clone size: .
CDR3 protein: CSAITDYGYTF
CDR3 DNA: TGCAGTGCTATTACGGACTATGGCTACACCTTC

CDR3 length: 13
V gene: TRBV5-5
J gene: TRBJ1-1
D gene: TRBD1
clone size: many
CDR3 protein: CASKTGGDTEAFF
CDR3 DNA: TGTGCCAGTAAGACAGGGGGCGACACTGAAGCTTTCTTT

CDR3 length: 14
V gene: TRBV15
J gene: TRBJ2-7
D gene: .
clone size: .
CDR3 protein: CATSGRDKPYEQYF
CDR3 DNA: TGTGCCACCAGCGGCCGGGACAAGCCCTACGAGCAGTACTTC

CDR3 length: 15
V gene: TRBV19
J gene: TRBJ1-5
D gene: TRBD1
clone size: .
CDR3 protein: CASSPGQEIGQPQHF
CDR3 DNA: TGTGCCAGTAGTCCAGGACAGGAAATCGGTCAGCCCCAGCATTTT

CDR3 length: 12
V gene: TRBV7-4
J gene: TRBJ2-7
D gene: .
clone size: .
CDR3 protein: CASSPEGVEQYF
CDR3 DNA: TGTGCCAGCAGCCCGGAGGGGGTCGAGCAGTACTTC

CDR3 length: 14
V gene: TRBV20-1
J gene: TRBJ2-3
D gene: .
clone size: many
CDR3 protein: CSAGSDSSTDTQYF
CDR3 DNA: TGCAGTGCTGGGTCGGACTCGAGCACAGATACGCAGTATTTT

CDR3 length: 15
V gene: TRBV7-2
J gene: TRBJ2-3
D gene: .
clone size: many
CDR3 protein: CASSLSGKNTDTQYF
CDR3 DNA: TGTGCCAGCAGCTTAAGCGGAAAGAACACAGATACGCAGTATTTT

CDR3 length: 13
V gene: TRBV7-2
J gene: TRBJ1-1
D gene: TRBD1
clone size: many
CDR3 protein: CASTRGTDTEAFF
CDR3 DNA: TGTGCCAGCACCAGAGGGACAGACACTGAAGCTTTCTTT

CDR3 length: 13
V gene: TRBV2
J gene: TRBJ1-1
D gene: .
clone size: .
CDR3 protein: CASRAGANAEAFF
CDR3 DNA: TGTGCCAGCAGGGCAGGGGCGAACGCTGAAGCTTTCTTT

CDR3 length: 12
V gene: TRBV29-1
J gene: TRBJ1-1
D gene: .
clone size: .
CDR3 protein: CSVVAGNTEAFF
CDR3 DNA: TGCAGCGTTGTTGCCGGGAACACTGAAGCTTTCTTT

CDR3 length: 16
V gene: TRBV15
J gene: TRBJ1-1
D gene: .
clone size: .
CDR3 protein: CATSRDFRGPDTEAFF
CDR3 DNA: TGTGCCACCAGCAGAGATTTCAGGGGCCCAGACACTGAAGCTTTCTTT

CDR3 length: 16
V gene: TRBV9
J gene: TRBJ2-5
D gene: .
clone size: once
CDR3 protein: CASSVATRGGHETQYF
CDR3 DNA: TGTGCCAGCAGCGTAGCTACGAGGGGGGGACATGAGACCCAGTACTTC

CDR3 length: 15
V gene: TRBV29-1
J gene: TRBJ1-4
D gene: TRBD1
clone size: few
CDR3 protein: CSVRSTGGINEKLFF
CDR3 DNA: TGCAGCGTTCGATCCACAGGGGGGATTAATGAAAAACTGTTTTTT

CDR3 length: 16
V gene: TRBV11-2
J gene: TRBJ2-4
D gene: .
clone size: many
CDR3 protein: CASSARTGLAKNIQYF
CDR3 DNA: TGTGCCAGCAGCGCGAGGACGGGTTTAGCCAAAAACATTCAGTACTTC

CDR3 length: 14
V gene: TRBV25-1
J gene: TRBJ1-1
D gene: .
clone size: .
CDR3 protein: CASSTLNRNTEALF
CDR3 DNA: TGTGCCAGCAGTACGCTCAACAGGAACACTGAAGCTCTCTTT

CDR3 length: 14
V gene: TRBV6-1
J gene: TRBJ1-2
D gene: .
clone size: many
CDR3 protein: CASRDRGIAYGYTF
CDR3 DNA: TGTGCCAGCCGGGACCGGGGGATTGCCTATGGCTACACCTTC

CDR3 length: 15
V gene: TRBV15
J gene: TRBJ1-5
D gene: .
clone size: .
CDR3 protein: CATSSHPGQGQPQHF
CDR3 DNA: TGTGCCACCAGCAGTCATCCGGGACAAGGGCAGCCCCAGCATTTT

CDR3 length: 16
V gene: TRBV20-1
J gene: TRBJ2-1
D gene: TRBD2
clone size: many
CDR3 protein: CSASRGRAGAYNEQFF
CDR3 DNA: TGCAGTGCGAGCAGGGGTAGAGCGGGAGCCTACAATGAGCAGTTCTTC

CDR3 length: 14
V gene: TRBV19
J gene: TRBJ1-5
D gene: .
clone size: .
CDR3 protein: CASSMGLAQETQHF
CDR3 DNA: TGTGCCAGTAGTATGGGACTTGCACAAGAGACCCAGCATTTT

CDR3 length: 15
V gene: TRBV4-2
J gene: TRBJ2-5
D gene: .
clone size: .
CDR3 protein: CASSQEGGLQETQYF
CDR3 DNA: TGTGCCAGCAGCCAGGAGGGGGGCCTTCAAGAGACCCAGTACTTC

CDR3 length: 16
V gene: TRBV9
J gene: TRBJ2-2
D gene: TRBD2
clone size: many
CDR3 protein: CASSVGLAGVSGELFF
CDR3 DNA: TGTGCCAGCAGCGTAGGACTAGCGGGAGTTAGCGGGGAGCTGTTTTTT

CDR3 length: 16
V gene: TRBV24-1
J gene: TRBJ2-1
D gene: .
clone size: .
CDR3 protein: CATSDLGGDTYNEQFF
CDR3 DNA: TGTGCCACCAGTGATTTGGGCGGGGACACCTACAATGAGCAGTTCTTC

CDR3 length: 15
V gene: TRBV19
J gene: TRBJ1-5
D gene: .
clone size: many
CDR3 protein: CASSISWGYNQPQHF
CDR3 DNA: TGTGCCAGTAGTATTTCTTGGGGGTACAATCAGCCCCAGCATTTT

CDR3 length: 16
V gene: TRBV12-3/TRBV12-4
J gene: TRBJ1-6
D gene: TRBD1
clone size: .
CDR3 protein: CASSSAGTGGNSPLHF
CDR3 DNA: TGTGCCAGCAGTTCCGCCGGGACAGGGGGCAATTCACCCCTCCACTTT

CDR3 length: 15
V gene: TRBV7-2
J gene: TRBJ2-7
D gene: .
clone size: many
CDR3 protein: CASSPARGPIYEQYF
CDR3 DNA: TGTGCCAGCAGCCCTGCCCGGGGACCCATCTACGAGCAGTACTTC

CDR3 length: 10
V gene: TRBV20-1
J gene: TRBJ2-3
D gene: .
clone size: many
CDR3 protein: CSARGNTQYF
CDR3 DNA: TGCAGTGCTAGGGGAAATACGCAGTATTTT

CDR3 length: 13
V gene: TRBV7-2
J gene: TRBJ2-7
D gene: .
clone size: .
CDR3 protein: CASSPRTGDEQYF
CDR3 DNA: TGTGCCAGCAGCCCTCGGACTGGGGACGAGCAGTACTTC

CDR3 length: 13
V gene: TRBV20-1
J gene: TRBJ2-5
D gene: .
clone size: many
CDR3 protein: CSAQKVVQETQYF
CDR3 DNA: TGCAGTGCCCAAAAGGTCGTCCAAGAGACCCAGTACTTC

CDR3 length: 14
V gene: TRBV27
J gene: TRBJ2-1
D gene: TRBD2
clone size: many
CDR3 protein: CASSVAGVYNEQFF
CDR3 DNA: TGTGCCAGCAGTGTGGCGGGAGTATACAATGAGCAGTTCTTC

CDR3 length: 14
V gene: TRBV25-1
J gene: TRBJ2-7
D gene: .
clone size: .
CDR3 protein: CASSGTHLGYEQYF
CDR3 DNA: TGTGCCAGCAGTGGGACGCATTTGGGGTACGAGCAGTACTTC